A single sample gave rise to the 14 T cell receptor beta chains below, sequenced in a study of shared clonotypes between healthy human individuals. TCRdb keeps only in-frame clones here, not all; method: immunoSEQ multiplex PCR. The sample has around 600,000 clones; almost 97% are singletons. Sequencing input: naive CD4+ T cells sorted from blood. Documented subset: CD45RA+ positively selected. The receptors originated from a woman aged 30 to 39 in good health.

The V and J genes are TRBV28 and TRBJ1-4, with D hard to call. This CDR3 contains 17 residues. The V and J ends lost 8 bases and 0 bases respectively, with 19 bases between them. CDR1 MDHEN and CDR2 SYDVKM come from the germline V gene. The CDR3 region is CASFTGRNSATNEKLFF. In DNA, the CDR3 is TGTGCCAGCTTCACGGGGAGGAACTCTGCAACTAATGAAAAACTGTTTTTT.

The chain carries TRBV29-1 and TRBJ2-1; possibly TRBD2 for D (5 bases). Germline-derived CDR1 and CDR2 are SQVTM and ANQGSEA. Trimming cost V 2 bases and J 4 bases, with 6 bases left between them. The CDR3 totals 12 residues. DNA of the CDR3: TGCAGCGTTGAAACTAGATACAATGAGCAGTTCTTC. Its translation: CSVETRYNEQFF.

This clone was seen a few times. The J gene is TRBJ2-1, the V gene TRBV6-5; 10 nucleotides line up with TRBD1. The CDR3 covers 15 residues. Germline V gene sequence: CDR1 MNHEY, CDR2 SVGAGI. With 4 bases clipped from V and 3 bases from J, the junction kept 3 bases outside the gene matches. CDR3 sequence (DNA): TGTGCCAGCAGTTGGGGACAGGGGAACTACAATGAGCAGTTCTTC. It encodes CASSWGQGNYNEQFF.

The chain is built from TRBV6-5 and TRBJ2-7, with a weak D call TRBD1 (6 bases). The V and J ends lost 7 bases and 2 bases respectively, with 15 bases between them. The CDR3 sequence is 14 residues long. Germline loops: CDR1 MNHEY, CDR2 SVGAGI. CDR3 in amino acids: CASTLGQPPYEQYF. The DNA for the CDR3 is TGTGCCAGCACCTTAGGACAGCCCCCCTACGAGCAGTACTTC.

The rearrangement joins TRBV29-1 to TRBJ2-1; 8 bases agree with TRBD2. J lost 5 bases, V lost 5 bases, and 8 bases had no gene match. Per germline, CDR1 SQVTM and CDR2 ANQGSEA. This CDR3 region has 14 residues. CDR3 region: CSVKSGSAHNEQFF. The CDR3 DNA reads as TGCAGCGTTAAGAGCGGGAGTGCCCACAATGAGCAGTTCTTC.

The chain employs TRBV4-1 and TRBJ2-7; 10 bases are shared with TRBD2. V shed 4 bases and J 0 bases; nucleotides not matched to a gene: 3. The CDR3 length is 15 residues. Germline V gene data show CDR1 as MGHRA and CDR2 as YSYEKL. In nucleotides, the CDR3 is TGCGCCAGCAGCCCGTCTAGCGGGAGCTCCTACGAGCAGTACTTC. It yields the protein CASSPSSGSSYEQYF.

This clone is a singleton in its sample. This chain links TRBV4-1 with TRBJ2-1, with TRBD2 identical over 8 bases. Germline V gene data show CDR1 as MGHRA and CDR2 as YSYEKL. The V segment lost 3 bases and the J segment 3 bases; nucleotides outside the gene matches: 10. The CDR3 has 17 residues. CDR3: CASSQGKLAEHYNEQFF. The CDR3 region has the DNA TGCGCCAGCAGCCAGGGTAAACTAGCGGAACACTACAATGAGCAGTTCTTC.

This CDR3 is CASSEGGSPPSEQYF. For the CDR3, the DNA is TGTGCCAGCAGTGAGGGGGGGTCCCCACCCTCCGAGCAGTACTTC. The chain is built from TRBV2 and TRBJ2-7; 7 bases are shared with TRBD2. The CDR3 runs to 15 residues. With V trimmed by 3 bases and J by 6 bases, 11 bases remained unmatched. CDR1 SNHLY and CDR2 FYNNEI come from the germline V gene.

The chain recombines TRBV28 with TRBJ2-3, with D perhaps matching TRBD1 or TRBD2 (5 bases each). This CDR3 has 15 residues. V gave up 7 bases and J gave up 2 bases, with 16 bases separating them. Germline lookup yields CDR1 MDHEN and CDR2 SYDVKM. DNA for the CDR3: TGTGCCAGCACCCTGGGGGAGACATACACAGATACGCAGTATTTT. Translating gives CASTLGETYTDTQYF.

The CDR3: CASSLYGQGSADTQYF. The CDR3 DNA reads TGCGCCAGCAGCTTGTACGGACAGGGAAGTGCAGATACGCAGTATTTT. V is TRBV5-1 and J is TRBJ2-3; 8 bases fit TRBD1. The CDR3 has 16 amino acids. With V trimmed by 1 base and J by 4 bases, 8 bases remained unmatched. Germline lookup yields CDR1 SGHRS and CDR2 YFSETQ.

The chain combines TRBV5-1 with TRBJ2-3, with 9 positions matching TRBD1. The germline V gene encodes CDR1 SGHRS and CDR2 YFSETQ. Germline trimming cut 8 bases from V and 3 bases from J; bases unmatched to any gene: 7. The length of the CDR3 is 14 residues. The chain's CDR3 is CASNRGRGTDTQYF. CDR3 DNA sequence: TGCGCCAGTAACAGGGGGCGCGGAACAGATACGCAGTATTTT.

The rearrangement links TRBV23-1 to TRBJ1-4; D gene uncertain. TRBV23-1 is recorded as an ORF, its role being uncertain. V dropped 2 bases and J dropped 2 bases, with 15 bases sitting between them. This CDR3 has 17 residues. The CDR3 is CASSQTRHKSTNEKLFF. In nucleotides, the CDR3 is TGCGCCAGCAGTCAAACCAGACACAAGTCCACTAATGAAAAACTGTTTTTT.

The gene calls are TRBV6-1 and TRBJ2-7; D is unclear. The V end was cut by 4 bases, the J end by 6 bases, with 22 bases between. The germline V gene has CDR1 MNHNS and CDR2 SASEGT. The CDR3 is 16 amino acids. DNA for the CDR3: TGTGCCAGCAGTGGGTATACCGGGCGCTCCCCCGGCGAGCAGTACTTC. Translating it yields CASSGYTGRSPGEQYF.

The chain couples TRBV6-1 to TRBJ1-2, with TRBD1 matching 10 bases. J was trimmed by 5 bases and V by 7 bases; bases with no gene match: 4. The V gene's germline CDR1 is MNHNS and CDR2 SASEGT. This CDR3 comprises 13 residues. The CDR3 coding sequence is TGTGCCAGCATAGGACAGGGGGTTTATGGCTACACCTTC. It specifies CASIGQGVYGYTF.